The 18 T cell receptor beta chains below were found in one sample sequenced in a study of blood T cell repertoires in COVID-19 (dated by TCRdb to 2020 to 2022). The protocol used for the library was the immunoSEQ multiplex PCR assay. This is the immuneACCESS table as TCRdb keeps it, with only in-frame sequences that have V and J called. A part of the clones is gone; compared with another copy, unresolved V genes explain less than half, and the rest is unexplained. The sample records tens of thousands of clones, roughly 80% of which are singletons. The ten top clones hold approximately 12% of the sample. Sequenced: peripheral blood. Every receptor here comes from a human donor in a cohort sampled during active COVID-19.

This chain uses TRBV19 with TRBJ1-2; D unclear. CDR1 is LNHDA, CDR2 SQIVND, per germline (reference sequence). Trimming shortened V by 6 bases and J by 0 bases, and 11 bases separated the two germline ends. This CDR3 region has 14 residues. CDR3 region: CASRSATTNYGYTF. The CDR3 bases are TGTGCCAGTAGGTCAGCGACCACTAACTATGGCTACACCTTC.

V usage is TRBV7-3 and J usage is TRBJ1-3; D is uncertain. Germline V gene sequence: CDR1 SGHTA, CDR2 FQGTGA. V was cut by 5 bases and J by 1 base, with 6 bases left in between. The CDR3 covers 13 residues. The CDR3 DNA reads TGTGCCAGCAGCCTTTCTTCTGGAAACACCATATATTTT. The encoded protein is CASSLSSGNTIYF. Complete variable domain (other parts from reference TRBV7-3 and TRBJ1-3): GAGVSQTPSNKVTEKGKYVELRCDPISGHTALYWYRQSLGQGPEFLIYFQGTGAADDSGLPNDRFFAVRPEGSVSTLKIQRTERGDSAVYLCASSLSSGNTIYFGEGSWLTVV.

This clone was seen once. The CDR3 is CASRTDRALGYEQYF. CDR3 bases: TGTGCCAGCAGAACGGACAGGGCGTTGGGGTACGAGCAGTACTTC. The rearrangement joins TRBV28 to TRBJ2-7, with 8 bases identical to TRBD1. With V trimmed by 6 bases and J by 4 bases, 11 bases remained unmatched. The germline CDR1 and CDR2 sequences are MDHEN and SYDVKM. This CDR3 spans 15 amino acids.

The chain combines TRBV5-1 with TRBJ2-3; weak D call: TRBD2 (6 bases). The CDR3 runs to 15 residues. V was pared by 4 bases and J by 0 bases, with 12 bases between. From germline, CDR1 is SGHRS and CDR2 YFSETQ. The CDR3 DNA reads TGCGCCAGCAGCCTTACTAGCTCTAGCACAGATACGCAGTATTTT. This encodes CASSLTSSSTDTQYF.

The CDR3 loop reads CASSSGQGVGQPQHF. Written as DNA, the CDR3 is TGTGCCAGCAGCTCAGGACAGGGGGTCGGCCAGCCCCAGCATTTT. The rearrangement joins TRBV7-2 to TRBJ1-5; TRBD1 matches at 10 bases. Germline CDR1 reads SGHTA; CDR2 reads FQGNSA. The CDR3 is made up of 15 amino acids. V was clipped by 4 bases and J by 7 bases; unmatched bases: 7. The complete variable domain, with remaining parts taken from reference TRBV7-2 and TRBJ1-5, reads GAGVSQSPSNKVTEKGKDVELRCDPISGHTALYWYRQSLGQGLEFLIYFQGNSAPDKSGLPSDRFSAERTGGSVSTLTIQRTQQEDSAVYLCASSSGQGVGQPQHFGDGTRLSIL.

Only one count was recorded for this clone. The chain links TRBV28 to TRBJ1-6, with D perhaps matching TRBD1 (5 bases). CDR3 length: 12 amino acids. Trimming removed 4 bases from V and 13 bases from J, with 11 bases in between. Germline V lookup: CDR1 MDHEN, CDR2 SYDVKM. The CDR3 sequence is CASSWTQGPLHF. The CDR3 bases are TGTGCCAGCAGTTGGACCCAGGGTCCCCTCCACTTT.

The V call is TRBV9, the J call TRBJ2-1, with 7 positions matching TRBD2. Germline lookup yields CDR1 SGDLS and CDR2 YYNGEE. This CDR3 spans 15 amino acids. J gave up 3 bases and V 0 bases, and 3 bases lay outside the gene matches. The CDR3 DNA is TGTGCCAGCAGCGTAGATTCTAGCGGCTACAATGAGCAGTTCTTC. As protein: CASSVDSSGYNEQFF.

This sequence joins TRBV28 and TRBJ1-6; TRBD1 is a possible D gene (6 bases). This CDR3 region has 14 residues. V lost 5 bases to trimming and J lost 10 bases, with 15 bases between them. The germline V gene encodes CDR1 MDHEN and CDR2 SYDVKM. CDR3 amino acids: CASSTGNRVSPLHF. Here the CDR3 DNA reads TGTGCCAGCAGTACCGGGAACAGGGTCTCACCCCTCCACTTT. The full variable domain, in which reference TRBV28 and TRBJ1-6 provide the parts outside the CDR3, is DVKVTQSSRYLVKRTGEKVFLECVQDMDHENMFWYRQDPGLGLRLIYFSYDVKMKEKGDIPEGYSVSREKKERFSLILESASTNQTSMYLCASSTGNRVSPLHFGNGTRLTVT.

The genes are TRBV10-3 and TRBJ1-3, with 9 bases matching TRBD1. Germline-derived CDR1 and CDR2 are ENHRY and SYGVKD. CDR3 length: 15 residues. J gave up 1 base and V 6 bases, and 4 bases lay outside the gene matches. CDR3 region: CAIRGQGGSGNTIYF. The CDR3 nucleotides are TGTGCCATCAGGGGACAGGGAGGATCTGGAAACACCATATATTTT.

V gene TRBV7-9 combines with J gene TRBJ2-7; D is possibly TRBD1 (6 bases). Germline CDR1 reads SEHNR; CDR2 reads FQNEAQ (reference sequence). V lost 8 bases to trimming and J lost 3 bases, with 23 bases between them. The CDR3 has 16 residues. The CDR3 here is CASAGGTGFVGYEQYV. CDR3 nucleotide sequence: TGTGCCAGCGCGGGCGGTACAGGGTTCGTTGGCTACGAGCAGTACGTC.

The CDR3 DNA follows: TGCGCCAGCAGCCAGATCCTAGCGGGAAGCTCCTACAATGAGCAGTTCTTC. Residues: CASSQILAGSSYNEQFF. J is TRBJ2-1 and V is TRBV4-1; 9 nucleotides match TRBD2. The CDR3 is 17 residues long. Germline V lookup: CDR1 MGHRA, CDR2 YSYEKL. V dropped 3 bases and J dropped 0; count of bases not matched to a gene: 6.

V usage is TRBV21-1 and J usage is TRBJ2-1; the table calls TRBD2, which could not be checked here. TRBV21-1 is a recognized pseudogene. The CDR3 consists of 14 residues. CDR3 DNA: TGTGCCAGCAGCAAAGCCGGGTCAAGGCATGAGCAGTTCTTC. Translating gives CASSKAGSRHEQFF.

This clone appeared a single time. One end of the junction does not line up with germline, which may come from a read error. The CDR3 here is CASSLVDIQYF. The DNA for the CDR3 is TGTGCCAGCAGCTTAGTTGACATTCAGTACTTT. This sequence joins TRBV7-8 and TRBJ2-4, with D uncertain. The CDR3 contains 11 residues. Looked up from germline, CDR1 is SGHVS and CDR2 is FQNEAQ.

The chain carries TRBV7-9 and TRBJ1-1; the D gene is possibly TRBD1 (6 bases). Germline values: CDR1 SEHNR, CDR2 FQNEAQ (reference sequence). Trimming pared 5 bases from V and 1 base from J, leaving 8 bases between. The CDR3 runs 13 residues. This CDR3 reads CASSRTENTEAFF. In DNA form, the CDR3 reads TGTGCCAGCAGCCGGACAGAGAACACTGAAGCTTTCTTT.

This rearrangement joins TRBV5-1 to TRBJ2-2; D is possibly TRBD2 (5 bases). The V end was cut by 2 bases, the J end by 0 bases, with 8 bases between. The germline V gene has CDR1 SGHRS and CDR2 YFSETQ. This CDR3 is 15 amino acids long. CDR3 residues: CASSFEGTNTGELFF. CDR3 bases: TGCGCCAGCAGCTTTGAGGGTACGAACACCGGGGAGCTGTTTTTT.

A single count supports this clone. The gene calls are TRBV7-2 and TRBJ2-5, with 7 bases fitting TRBD2. The CDR3 runs to 15 residues. J lost 5 bases, V lost 5 bases, and 11 bases had no gene match. CDR1 is SGHTA, CDR2 FQGNSA, per germline. CDR3 bases: TGTGCCAGCAGCCCCGACTCGCGGGGGAGGGAGACCCAGTACTTC. Residues: CASSPDSRGRETQYF. The full variable domain, rest sourced from reference TRBV7-2 and TRBJ2-5, is GAGVSQSPSNKVTEKGKDVELRCDPISGHTALYWYRQSLGQGLEFLIYFQGNSAPDKSGLPSDRFSAERTGGSVSTLTIQRTQQEDSAVYLCASSPDSRGRETQYFGPGTRLLVL.

This chain uses TRBV4-2 with TRBJ1-5; 8 bases are a match to TRBD1. The V and J ends lost 4 bases and 4 bases, in that order; junction bases with no gene match: 6. Germline V gene lookup returns CDR1 LGHNA and CDR2 YNFKEQ. The CDR3 loop spans 15 amino acids. CDR3 bases: TGTGCCAGCAGCCGAGCGACAGGGGAAAATCAGCCCCAGCATTTT. This translates into CASSRATGENQPQHF.

The V gene is TRBV28, the J gene TRBJ1-5, with D possibly matching TRBD1 (6 bases). The germline V gene has CDR1 MDHEN and CDR2 SYDVKM. The CDR3 runs to 14 residues. Trimming shortened V by 8 bases and J by 4 bases, and 15 bases separated the two germline ends. Here the CDR3 DNA reads TGTGCCAGCGAGGGGGATAACGGTAATCAGCCCCAGCATTTT. Its translation is CASEGDNGNQPQHF.